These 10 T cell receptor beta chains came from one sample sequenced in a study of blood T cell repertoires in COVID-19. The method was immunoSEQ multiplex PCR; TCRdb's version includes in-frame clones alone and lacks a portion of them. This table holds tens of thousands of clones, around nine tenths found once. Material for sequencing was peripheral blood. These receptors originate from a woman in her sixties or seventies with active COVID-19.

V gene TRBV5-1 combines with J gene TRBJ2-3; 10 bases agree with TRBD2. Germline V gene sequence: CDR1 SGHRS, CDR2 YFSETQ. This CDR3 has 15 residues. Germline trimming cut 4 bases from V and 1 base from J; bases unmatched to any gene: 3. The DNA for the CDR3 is TGCGCCAGCAGCCCAACTAGCGGGGGCACAGATACGCAGTATTTT. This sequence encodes CASSPTSGGTDTQYF.

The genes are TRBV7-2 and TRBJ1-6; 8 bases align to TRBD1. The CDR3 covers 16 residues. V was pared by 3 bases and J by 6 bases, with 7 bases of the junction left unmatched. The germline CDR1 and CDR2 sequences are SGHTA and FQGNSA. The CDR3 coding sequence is TGTGCCAGCAGCTTCGCGGGGACAGGAACTAATTCACCCCTCCACTTT. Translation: CASSFAGTGTNSPLHF.

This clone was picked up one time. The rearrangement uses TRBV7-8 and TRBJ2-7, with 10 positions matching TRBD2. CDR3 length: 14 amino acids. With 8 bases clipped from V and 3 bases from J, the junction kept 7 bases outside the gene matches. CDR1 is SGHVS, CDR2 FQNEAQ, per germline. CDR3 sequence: CASSSGGANYEQYF. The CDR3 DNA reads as TGTGCCAGCTCAAGCGGGGGGGCCAACTACGAGCAGTACTTC.

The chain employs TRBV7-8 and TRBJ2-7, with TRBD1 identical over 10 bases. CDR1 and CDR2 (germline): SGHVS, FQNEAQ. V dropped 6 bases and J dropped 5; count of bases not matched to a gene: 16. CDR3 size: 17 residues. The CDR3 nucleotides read TGTGCCAGCAGTTACCGGGACAGGGGCGTTAGGACTCACGAGCAGTACTTC. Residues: CASSYRDRGVRTHEQYF. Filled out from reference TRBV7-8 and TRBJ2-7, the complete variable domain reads GAGVSQSPRYKVAKRGQDVALRCDPISGHVSLFWYQQALGQGPEFLTYFQNEAQLDKSGLPSDRFFAERPEGSVSTLKIQRTQQEDSAVYLCASSYRDRGVRTHEQYFGPGTRLTVT.

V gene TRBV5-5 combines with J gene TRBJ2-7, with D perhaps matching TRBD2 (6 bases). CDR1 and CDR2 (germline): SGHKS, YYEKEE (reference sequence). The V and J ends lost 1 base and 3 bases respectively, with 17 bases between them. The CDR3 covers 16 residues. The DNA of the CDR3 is TGTGCCAGCAGCTTGAGCGCGGGGTACCTTGGCTACGAGCAGTACTTC. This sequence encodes CASSLSAGYLGYEQYF.

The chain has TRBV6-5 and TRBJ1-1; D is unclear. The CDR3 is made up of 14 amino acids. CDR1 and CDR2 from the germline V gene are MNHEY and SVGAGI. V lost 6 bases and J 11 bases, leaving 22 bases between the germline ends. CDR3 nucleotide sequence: TGTGCCAGCAGAGCCGCCCTTGTCCGTGGAGGGGCTTTCTTT. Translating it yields CASRAALVRGGAFF.

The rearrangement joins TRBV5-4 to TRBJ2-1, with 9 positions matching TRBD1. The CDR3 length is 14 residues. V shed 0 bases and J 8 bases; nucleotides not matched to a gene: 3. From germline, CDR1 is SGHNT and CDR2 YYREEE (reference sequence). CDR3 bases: TGTGCCAGCAGCTTGGACAGGGGGCGGGATGAGCAGTTCTTC. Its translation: CASSLDRGRDEQFF.

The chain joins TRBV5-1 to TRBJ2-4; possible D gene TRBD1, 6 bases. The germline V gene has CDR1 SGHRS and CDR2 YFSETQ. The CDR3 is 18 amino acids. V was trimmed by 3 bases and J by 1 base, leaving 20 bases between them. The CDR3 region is CASSSRQEESGAKNIQYF. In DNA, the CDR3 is TGCGCCAGCAGCTCGCGACAGGAAGAGTCTGGGGCCAAAAACATTCAGTACTTC.

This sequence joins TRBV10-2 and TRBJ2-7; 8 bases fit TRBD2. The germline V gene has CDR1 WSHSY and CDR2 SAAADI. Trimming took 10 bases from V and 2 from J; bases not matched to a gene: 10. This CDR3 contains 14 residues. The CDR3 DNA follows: TGCGCCACCGGGGGGCGGGGGGAAACCTACGAGCAGTACTTC. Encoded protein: CATGGRGETYEQYF.

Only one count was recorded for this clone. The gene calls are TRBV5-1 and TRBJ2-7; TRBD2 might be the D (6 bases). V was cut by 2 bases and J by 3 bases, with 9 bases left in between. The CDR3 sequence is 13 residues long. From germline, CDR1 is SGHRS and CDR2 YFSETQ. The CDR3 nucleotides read TGCGCCAGCAGCTTTTCCGGGGGCTACGAGCAGTACTTC. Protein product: CASSFSGGYEQYF.